The 29 T cell receptor beta chains in this list originate from one sample, sequenced in a study of T-cell reconstitution after alpha-beta-depleted transplantation in children. Preparing the TCRbeta library involved the use of unique molecular identifiers. Each CDR3 protein gets one entry after TCRdb re-called the PCR reads with MiXCR. Of just over 350,000 distinct CDR3 sequences listed, approximately 12% are singletons. Sequenced here: PBMCs, sampled from the stem cell graft. The receptors were sampled from a human donor who donated a stem cell graft to a child with Fanconi anemia.

The chain joins TRBV12-3 or TRBV12-4 to TRBJ2-1; no firm D call. The CDR3 is 15 amino acids. V lost 6 bases and J 3 bases, leaving 15 bases between the germline ends. CDR3 DNA: TGTGCCAGCAGACCTCTTCCCCACGACTACAATGAGCAGTTCTTC. It codes for CASRPLPHDYNEQFF.

This clonotype was counted between two and nine times. The rearrangement joins TRBV7-9 to TRBJ2-7; no firm D call. CDR3 length equals 13 residues. V was pared by 5 bases and J by 6 bases, with 14 bases between. Germline CDR1 reads SEHNR; CDR2 reads FQNEAQ (reference sequence). The CDR3 sequence is CASSPDVNGEQYF. CDR3 nucleotides: TGTGCCAGCAGCCCCGACGTAAATGGCGAGCAGTACTTC.

J is TRBJ2-7 and V is TRBV27; TRBD1 matches 10 bases. V trimming: 5 bases; J trimming: 7 bases; junction bases outside the gene matches: 17. The CDR3 runs to 17 residues. The germline gives CDR1 MNHEY, CDR2 SMNVEV (reference sequence). CDR3 nucleotides: TGTGCCAGCAGTCGGGACAGGGGCCCACCATCCTGGGAGGAGCAGTACTTC. Its translation: CASSRDRGPPSWEEQYF.

This clonotype occurred a few times. The chain joins TRBV3-1 to TRBJ1-6; a weak D match, TRBD1 (6 bases). Germline values: CDR1 LGHDT, CDR2 YNNKEL (reference sequence). This CDR3 is 14 amino acids long. The germline V and J ends were trimmed by 4 bases and 9 bases, with 13 bases remaining between them. In DNA, the CDR3 is TGTGCCAGCAGCCTCCAAGGGGGAAGTTCACCCCTCCACTTT. Protein product: CASSLQGGSSPLHF.

This clonotype was counted only a few times. This rearrangement joins TRBV6-2 or TRBV6-3 to TRBJ2-2; 9 nucleotides align to TRBD1. The CDR3 contains 16 residues. With V trimmed by 5 bases and J by 1 base, 5 bases remained unmatched. The germline V gene encodes CDR1 MNHEY and CDR2 SVGEGT. The CDR3 sequence is CASSHPGQGNTGELFF. The DNA for the CDR3 is TGTGCCAGCAGTCACCCGGGACAGGGGAACACCGGGGAGCTGTTTTTT.

The chain couples TRBV29-1 to TRBJ1-2; TRBD1 is a possible D gene (5 bases). V was trimmed by 5 bases and J by 4 bases, leaving 8 bases between them. This CDR3 has 11 residues. The germline gives CDR1 SQVTM, CDR2 ANQGSEA. The CDR3 loop reads CSVTGGYGYTF. The DNA of the CDR3 is TGCAGCGTTACAGGCGGCTATGGCTACACCTTC. Supplemented by reference TRBV29-1 and TRBJ1-2, the full variable domain reads SAVISQKPSRDICQRGTSLTIQCQVDSQVTMMFWYRQQPGQSLTLIATANQGSEATYESGFVIDKFPISRPNLTFSTLTVSNMSPEDSSIYLCSVTGGYGYTFGSGTRLTVV.

This clonotype was detected a few times. The chain is built from TRBV20-1 and TRBJ2-1, with 11 positions matching TRBD2. The junction had 4 bases not matched to a gene; V was cut back by 6 bases and J by 3 bases. This CDR3 comprises 14 residues. In germline, CDR1 is DFQATT, CDR2 SNEGSKA (reference sequence). The CDR3 DNA is TGCAGTGCCGGGACTAGCGGCATCTACAATGAGCAGTTCTTC. Amino acid sequence: CSAGTSGIYNEQFF.

Ten or more counts support this clonotype. The chain recombines TRBV11-2 with TRBJ1-1; TRBD1 agrees at 10 bases. The V gene end was trimmed by 3 bases and the J gene end by 6 bases; junction bases not matched to a gene: 7. CDR3 length: 15 amino acids. CDR1 is SGHAT, CDR2 FQNNGV, per germline. CDR3: CASSLTGGRQAEAFF. The CDR3 bases are TGTGCCAGCAGCTTGACAGGGGGCAGACAAGCTGAAGCTTTCTTT.

This rearrangement joins TRBV29-1 to TRBJ1-1; D may be TRBD1 (5 bases). The CDR3 has 14 residues. Trimming left V 6 bases short and J 1 base short, with 15 bases between. The germline V gene has CDR1 SQVTM and CDR2 ANQGSEA. This CDR3 reads CSVAVQGRNTEAFF. DNA for the CDR3: TGCAGCGTCGCGGTCCAGGGAAGGAACACTGAAGCTTTCTTT.

The chain combines TRBV12-3 or TRBV12-4 with TRBJ2-7, with D possibly TRBD2 on 6 matching bases. Trimming cost V 3 bases and J 3 bases, with 12 bases left between them. The CDR3 runs to 14 residues. The CDR3 region is CASSFWDSGYEQYF. The DNA for the CDR3 is TGTGCCAGCAGTTTCTGGGACTCTGGCTACGAGCAGTACTTC.

This clonotype was counted a few times. The V gene is TRBV5-1, the J gene TRBJ1-1, with D possibly matching TRBD1 (5 bases). The CDR3 is 15 amino acids. CDR1 and CDR2 from the germline V gene are SGHRS and YFSETQ. V gave up 7 bases and J gave up 4 bases, with 20 bases separating them. The CDR3 DNA reads as TGCGCCAGCCTACCTTTCCCCCACGGGGGCACTGAAGCTTTCTTT. Amino acid sequence: CASLPFPHGGTEAFF.

The gene calls are TRBV12-3 or TRBV12-4 and TRBJ1-5; no reliable D call. The CDR3 runs 14 residues. Deletions cut 6 bases from V and 6 bases from J, with 15 bases between. The CDR3 protein is CASSPHFISQPQHF. The CDR3 DNA follows: TGTGCCAGCAGCCCCCATTTCATCTCTCAGCCCCAGCATTTT.

This chain links TRBV12-3 or TRBV12-4 with TRBJ2-2, with 8 bases lining up with TRBD1. V gave up 8 bases and J gave up 7 bases; unmatched junction bases: 12. The CDR3 has 15 amino acids. The CDR3 nucleotides are TGTGCCAGCCGAACCTCGGACAGGGCGAACGGGGAGCTGTTTTTT. It encodes CASRTSDRANGELFF.

In the case of this clonotype: A read error may account for a junction end that differs from germline. This chain connects TRBV9 to TRBJ2-5, with 8 nucleotides matching TRBD1. Germline-derived CDR1 and CDR2 are SGDLS and YYNGEE. The CDR3 consists of 16 residues. This CDR3 is CDSSVRGPPYQETQYF. CDR3 bases: TGTGACAGCAGCGTCAGGGGGCCTCCGTACCAAGAGACCCAGTACTTC.

The gene calls are TRBV20-1 and TRBJ2-3; 11 bases match TRBD2. The CDR3 is 13 amino acids. Germline V gene lookup returns CDR1 DFQATT and CDR2 SNEGSKA (reference sequence). J lost 6 bases, V lost 5 bases, and 4 bases had no gene match. DNA for the CDR3: TGCAGTGCTCTGACTAGCGGGGTTGATACGCAGTATTTT. Its translation is CSALTSGVDTQYF.

For the CDR3, the DNA is TGCAGCGTTGAAGATCGGGGGGTGGGGTCCTACGAGCAGTACTTC. It encodes CSVEDRGVGSYEQYF. The rearrangement uses TRBV29-1 and TRBJ2-7; 7 bases are a match to TRBD2. Germline V CDR1 and CDR2: SQVTM, ANQGSEA. V was clipped by 0 bases and J by 1 base; unmatched bases: 6. The CDR3 length is 15 residues.

This clonotype appeared a few times. The genes are TRBV6-4 and TRBJ2-3; tentatively, D is TRBD1 or TRBD2 (5 bases each). V was pared by 8 bases and J by 0 bases, with 12 bases between. The CDR3 consists of 14 residues. Germline CDR1 is MRHNA and CDR2 is SNTAGT. Here the CDR3 reads CASSWGKSTDTQYF. The CDR3 bases are TGTGCCAGCTCTTGGGGGAAAAGCACAGATACGCAGTATTTT.

V gene TRBV10-3 combines with J gene TRBJ1-3; 8 bases fit TRBD1. The V gene end was trimmed by 4 bases and the J gene end by 0 bases; junction bases not matched to a gene: 8. The CDR3 runs to 17 residues. The V gene's germline CDR1 is ENHRY and CDR2 SYGVKD. The CDR3 nucleotides read TGTGCCATCAGTGGCGGACAGGGAATAATCTCTGGAAACACCATATATTTT. Protein product: CAISGGQGIISGNTIYF.

This clonotype turned up a few times. This chain connects TRBV18 to TRBJ1-1; tentatively, D is TRBD1 (6 bases). The CDR3 sequence is 16 residues long. CDR1 KGHSH and CDR2 LQKENI come from the germline V gene. Trimming took 3 bases from V and 2 from J, leaving 16 bases between them. The CDR3, as DNA: TGTGCCAGCTCACCGGCTGGGGGCGGGGGAAACACTGAAGCTTTCTTT. The encoded protein is CASSPAGGGGNTEAFF.

This clonotype has more than one count but fewer than ten. This chain links TRBV28 with TRBJ1-3; perhaps TRBD1 as D (6 bases). The CDR3 loop spans 16 amino acids. V lost 1 base and J lost 4, with 14 bases in between. From germline, CDR1 is MDHEN and CDR2 SYDVKM. CDR3 amino acids: CASSLFSLTGGNTIYF. CDR3 DNA: TGTGCCAGCAGTTTATTTTCCCTGACAGGCGGAAACACCATATATTTT.

At least ten counts were recorded for this clonotype. The gene calls are TRBV15 and TRBJ2-2; 7 bases match TRBD1. The V gene end was trimmed by 5 bases and the J gene end by 7 bases; junction bases not matched to a gene: 4. CDR1 is LNHNV, CDR2 YYDKDF, per germline (reference sequence). The CDR3 loop spans 13 amino acids. CDR3 sequence (DNA): TGTGCCACCAGCGTTCGACAGGGCGGGGAGCTGTTTTTT. As protein: CATSVRQGGELFF.

The chain combines TRBV20-1 with TRBJ1-5; D not certain. This CDR3 has 14 amino acids. V was trimmed by 1 base and J by 0 bases, leaving 7 bases between them. The germline gives CDR1 DFQATT, CDR2 SNEGSKA (reference sequence). The CDR3 DNA reads TGCAGTGCTAGAGCCCCGTATAGCAATCAGCCCCAGCATTTT. Encoded protein: CSARAPYSNQPQHF.

This clonotype has at least ten counts. This sequence joins TRBV12-3 or TRBV12-4 and TRBJ2-1, with D hard to call. Trimming shortened V by 4 bases and J by 4 bases, and 11 bases separated the two germline ends. The length of the CDR3 is 14 residues. CDR3 sequence reads: CASSSLVLYNEQFF. The CDR3 nucleotides read TGTGCCAGCAGTTCCCTAGTACTTTACAATGAGCAGTTCTTC.

This chain links TRBV18 with TRBJ1-2; D is unclear. The CDR3 consists of 14 residues. CDR1 is KGHSH, CDR2 LQKENI, per germline. Trimming removed 1 base at V and 0 bases at J, with 6 bases between. The CDR3 spells CASSPRGTNYGYTF. The CDR3 DNA reads TGTGCCAGCTCACCACGGGGAACTAACTATGGCTACACCTTC.

The V call is TRBV28, the J call TRBJ2-7; 9 bases are a match to TRBD1. Germline CDR1 is MDHEN and CDR2 is SYDVKM. V trimming: 4 bases; J trimming: 3 bases; junction bases outside the gene matches: 7. The CDR3 contains 15 residues. The CDR3 reads CASSSDRGSYYEQYV. CDR3 nucleotides: TGTGCCAGCAGTTCCGACAGGGGGTCGTACTACGAGCAGTACGTC.

The DNA for the CDR3 is TGTGCCAGCAGCACTAGACAGGGCACCTATGGCTACACCTTC. Protein sequence: CASSTRQGTYGYTF. The chain employs TRBV7-2 and TRBJ1-2, with 7 bases matching TRBD1. The CDR3 runs to 14 residues. The V gene end was trimmed by 5 bases and the J gene end by 4 bases; junction bases not matched to a gene: 7. Germline V gene data show CDR1 as SGHTA and CDR2 as FQGNSA. The whole variable domain, filled in from reference TRBV7-2 and TRBJ1-2, reads GAGVSQSPSNKVTEKGKDVELRCDPISGHTALYWYRQSLGQGLEFLIYFQGNSAPDKSGLPSDRFSAERTGGSVSTLTIQRTQQEDSAVYLCASSTRQGTYGYTFGSGTRLTVV.

The chain combines TRBV20-1 with TRBJ1-5, with TRBD1 as a possible D gene (5 bases). This CDR3 region has 13 residues. Per the germline V gene, CDR1 is DFQATT and CDR2 is SNEGSKA (reference sequence). V was clipped by 5 bases and J by 7 bases, with 15 bases between them. CDR3 region: CSAHDGGSQPQHF. CDR3 nucleotides: TGCAGTGCTCACGACGGGGGAAGCCAGCCCCAGCATTTT.

This chain connects TRBV4-3 to TRBJ1-2; possibly TRBD1 for D (5 bases). With 0 bases removed from V and 4 bases from J, the gap between germline ends came to 21 bases. The CDR3 contains 18 residues. Germline CDR1 and CDR2: LGHNA and YSLEER. CDR3 amino acids: CASSQEVIQGLASYGYTF. The CDR3 DNA reads TGCGCCAGCAGCCAAGAGGTAATCCAGGGCCTAGCTTCCTATGGCTACACCTTC.

This clonotype was recorded a few times. The chain couples TRBV6-1 to TRBJ2-2, with 7 bases matching TRBD1. CDR3 size: 16 residues. Trimming at V came to 4 bases and at J to 2 bases, leaving 7 bases not matched to a gene. Per germline, CDR1 MNHNS and CDR2 SASEGT. Here the CDR3 DNA reads TGTGCCAGCAGTGCCTACGGGACAGTTAACACCGGGGAGCTGTTTTTT. Translating it yields CASSAYGTVNTGELFF.